This T cell receptor beta chain was captured in a study of blood T cell repertoires in COVID-19 (TCRdb year 2020). General notes on the study: Samples from collaborators originated in the United States, Italy and Spain and spanned both the acute and convalescent phases of COVID-19. The material from the prospective study consisted of cDNA or gDNA derived from T cells, B-cell-depleted T cells, or PBMCs. Subjects who had been exposed to COVID-19, were actively infected with it, or had recovered from it provided the deeply sampled blood TCRbeta repertoires that made up the dataset. The repertoires were made available in a free public database intended to serve as a resource for research on the immune response to SARS-CoV-2. Samples came from the ongoing ImmuneRACE study (first 160 participants) plus 1,254 subjects from 6 global collaborators. Nearly every sample came with metadata listing a de-identified subject ID, COVID-19 status, age in years and sex. Where available, HLA class I and class II types were obtained from metadata supplied by the sample provider rather than from assay-based typing.

TCRbeta CDR3 regions were amplified from genomic DNA by means of the immunoSEQ Assay, a bias-controlled multiplex PCR. On the authors' methods: Within the assay, amplification of reference gene primers was used to estimate how many nucleated cells each sample contained. Sequence reads were collapsed and filtered to measure the absolute abundance of every unique TCRbeta CDR3 rearrangement. For each sample, productive Simpson clonality was calculated by taking the square root of Simpson's diversity index across productive rearrangements. TCRdb took over this immuneACCESS table, retaining in-frame rearrangements with V and J assigned. Such tables are incomplete; in checked studies, under half of the missing clones stem from an unresolved V gene, and the remainder is unexplained. From that table come the V and J calls and clone size; the DNA was used to work out D and trimming. This sample comprises just over 250,000 clones, 86% of them detected only once. Clones ranked in the top ten supply over 7.5% of the sample.

Of note for this clone: Which antigen it targets is not known. No base qualities exist here, and no much larger clone lies one base off it.

From cysteine to phenylalanine, the CDR3 is 17 amino acids long. Here the CDR3 DNA is all that survives: 51 bases in frame from base 1. In the germline V gene, CDR1 corresponds to SGHVS and CDR2 to FQNEAQ. V and J lose 5 bases and 2 bases, and a span of 20 bases separates them. The full study reports these points: The quantity of clinical and demographic metadata differed by source and by participant and was supplied without curation.

A second Seattle source provided samples from volunteer blood donors who had recovered from COVID-19. Whole blood was collected in K2EDTA tubes by collaborating institutions according to the institutions' own protocols. For TCRbeta analysis, collaborator samples were shipped as frozen whole blood, as isolated PBMCs, or as DNA extracted from either sample type. This TCR was recovered from a man aged 35 to 55 who had recovered from COVID-19. The rearranged chain carries TRBV7-8 and TRBJ2-3, and perhaps TRBD2 as D gene, on 6 matching bases. Sequencing was carried out using peripheral blood. The CDR3 reads as follows: CASSPTSLAGSTDTQYF. At the DNA level, the sequence is TGTGCCAGCAGCCCGACCTCATTGGCGGGGTCCACAGATACGCAGTATTTT.